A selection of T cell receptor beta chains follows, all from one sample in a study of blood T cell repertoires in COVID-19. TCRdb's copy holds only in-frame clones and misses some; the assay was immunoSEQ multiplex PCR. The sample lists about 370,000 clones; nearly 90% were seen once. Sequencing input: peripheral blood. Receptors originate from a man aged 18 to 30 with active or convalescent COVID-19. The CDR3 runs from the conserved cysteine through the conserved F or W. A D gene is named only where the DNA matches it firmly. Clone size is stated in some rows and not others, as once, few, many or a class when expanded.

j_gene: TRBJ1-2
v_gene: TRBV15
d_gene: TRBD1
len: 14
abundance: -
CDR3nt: TGTGCCACCAGCAGTGTGCAGGGGGCCTATGGCTACACCTTC
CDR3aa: CATSSVQGAYGYTF

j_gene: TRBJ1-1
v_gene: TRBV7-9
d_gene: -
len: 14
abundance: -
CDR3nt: TGTGCCAGCAGCTCCCACAGCATGAACACTGAAGCTTTCTTT
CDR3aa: CASSSHSMNTEAFF

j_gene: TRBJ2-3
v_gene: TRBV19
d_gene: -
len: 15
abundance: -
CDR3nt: TGTGCCAGTAGTATACCGGGCAGGGGCACAGATACGCAGTATTTT
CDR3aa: CASSIPGRGTDTQYF

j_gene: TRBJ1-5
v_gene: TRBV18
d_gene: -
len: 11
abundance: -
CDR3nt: TGTGCCAGCTCACGATCTGGCCCCCAGCATTTT
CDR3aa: CASSRSGPQHF

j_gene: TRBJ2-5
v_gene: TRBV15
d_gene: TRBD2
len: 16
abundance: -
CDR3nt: TGTGCCACCAGCCGCGGACTAGCGGCAAATCAAGAGACCCAGTACTTC
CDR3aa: CATSRGLAANQETQYF

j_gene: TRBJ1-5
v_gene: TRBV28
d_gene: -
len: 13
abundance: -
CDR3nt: TGTGCCAGCAGTCCAGGGGAATATCAGCCCCAGCATTTT
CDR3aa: CASSPGEYQPQHF

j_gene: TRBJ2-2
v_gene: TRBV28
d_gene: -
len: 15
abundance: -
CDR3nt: TGTGCCAGCAGTTTATGGGACAGGAACACCGGGGAGCTGTTTTTT
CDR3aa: CASSLWDRNTGELFF

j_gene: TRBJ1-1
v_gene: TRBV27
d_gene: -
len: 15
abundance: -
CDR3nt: TGTGCCAGCAGTTTACGAACAGGCTTGAACACTGAAGCTTTCTTT
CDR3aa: CASSLRTGLNTEAFF

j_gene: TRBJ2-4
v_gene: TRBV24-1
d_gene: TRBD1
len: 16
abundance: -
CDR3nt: TGTGCCACCAGTGATGCGCGACAGGGAACCAAAAACATTCAGTACTTC
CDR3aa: CATSDARQGTKNIQYF

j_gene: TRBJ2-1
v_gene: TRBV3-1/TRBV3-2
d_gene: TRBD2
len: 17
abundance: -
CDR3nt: TGTGCCAGCAGCCAAGATTTGGGAGCGGGAGTTTCCCATGAGCAGTTCTTC
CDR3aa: CASSQDLGAGVSHEQFF

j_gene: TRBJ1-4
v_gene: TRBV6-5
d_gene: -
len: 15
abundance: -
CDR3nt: TGTGCCAGCAGCACGACGGGGTGGTCTAATGAAAAACTGTTTTTT
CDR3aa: CASSTTGWSNEKLFF

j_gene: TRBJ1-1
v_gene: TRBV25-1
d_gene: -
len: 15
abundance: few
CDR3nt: TGTGCCAGCAGTGAATCAAGAGGGGGGAACACTGAAGCTTTCTTT
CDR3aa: CASSESRGGNTEAFF

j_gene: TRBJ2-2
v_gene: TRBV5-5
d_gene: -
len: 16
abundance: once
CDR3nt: TGTGCCAGCAGCTTGGCCGGGAGTGGTGGCACCGGGGAGCTGTTTTTT
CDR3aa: CASSLAGSGGTGELFF

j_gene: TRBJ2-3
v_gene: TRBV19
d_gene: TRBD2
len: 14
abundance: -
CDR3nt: TGTGCCAGTAAGTTCGCGCGGGAGAAAGATACGCAGTATTTT
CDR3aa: CASKFAREKDTQYF

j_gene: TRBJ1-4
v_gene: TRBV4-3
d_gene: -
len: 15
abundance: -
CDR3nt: TGCGCCAGCAGCCTTGGAGTACCAACTAATGAAAAACTGTTTTTT
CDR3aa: CASSLGVPTNEKLFF

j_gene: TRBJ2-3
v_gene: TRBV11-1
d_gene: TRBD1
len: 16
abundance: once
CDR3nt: TGTGCCAGCAGCTGGGACAGGGGCTATAGCACAGATACGCAGTATTTT
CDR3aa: CASSWDRGYSTDTQYF

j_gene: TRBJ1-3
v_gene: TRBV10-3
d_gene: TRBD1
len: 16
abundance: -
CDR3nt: TGTGCCATCAGTGGGACAGGGTATCTTTCTGGAAACACCATATATTTT
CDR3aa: CAISGTGYLSGNTIYF

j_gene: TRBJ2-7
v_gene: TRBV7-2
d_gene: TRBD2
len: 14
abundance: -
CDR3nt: TGTGCCAGCAGCTTGAGCGGGATCTCCTACGAGCAGTACTTC
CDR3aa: CASSLSGISYEQYF

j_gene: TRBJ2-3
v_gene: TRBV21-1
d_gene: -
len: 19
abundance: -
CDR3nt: TGTGCCAGCAGCAAAGACGGGGGGGCCGACGGGAGTACGTCAGATACGCAGTATTTT
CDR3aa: CASSKDGGADGSTSDTQYF

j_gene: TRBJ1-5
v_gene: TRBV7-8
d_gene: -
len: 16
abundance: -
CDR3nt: TGTGCCAGCAGCTTTGTATCCGGTAGTAACGGTCAGCCCCAGCATTTT
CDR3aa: CASSFVSGSNGQPQHF

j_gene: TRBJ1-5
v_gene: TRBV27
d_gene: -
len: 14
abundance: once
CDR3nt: TGTGCCAGCAGTGCGACAGGCAAGGGTCAGCCCCAGCATTTT
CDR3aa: CASSATGKGQPQHF

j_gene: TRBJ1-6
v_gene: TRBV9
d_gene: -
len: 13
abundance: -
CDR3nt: TGTGCCAGCGGAGGGGAAAGGAATTCACCCCTCCACTTT
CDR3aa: CASGGERNSPLHF

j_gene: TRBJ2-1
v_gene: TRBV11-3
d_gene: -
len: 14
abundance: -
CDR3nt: TGTGCCAGCAGCTTAGGTGGGAGTAACAATGAGCAGTTCTTC
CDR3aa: CASSLGGSNNEQFF

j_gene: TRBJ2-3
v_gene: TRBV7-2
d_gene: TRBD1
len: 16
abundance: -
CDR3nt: TGTGCCAGCAGCTTAGGGACAGGGGGCTTCGCAGATACGCAGTATTTT
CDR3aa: CASSLGTGGFADTQYF

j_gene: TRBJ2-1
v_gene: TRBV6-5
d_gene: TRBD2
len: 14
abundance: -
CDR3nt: TGTGCCAGCAGTTACCTAGCGGGCTACAATGAGCAGTTCTTC
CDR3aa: CASSYLAGYNEQFF

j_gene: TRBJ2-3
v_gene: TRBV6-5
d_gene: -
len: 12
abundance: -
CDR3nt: TGTGCCACCAGTCCCAGGGCAGATACGCAGTATTTT
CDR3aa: CATSPRADTQYF

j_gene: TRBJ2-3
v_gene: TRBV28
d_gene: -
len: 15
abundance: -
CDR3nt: TGTGCCAGCAACACCCGGAACAGGGCCACAGATACGCAGTATTTT
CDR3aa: CASNTRNRATDTQYF

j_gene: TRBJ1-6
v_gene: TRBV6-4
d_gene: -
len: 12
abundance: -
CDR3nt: TGTGCCAGCAGCGACGAGGGATCACCCCTCCACTTT
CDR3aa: CASSDEGSPLHF

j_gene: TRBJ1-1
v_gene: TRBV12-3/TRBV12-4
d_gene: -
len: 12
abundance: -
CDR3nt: TGTGCCAGCAGTTACCGAAGACAGGAGCTATTCTTT
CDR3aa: CASSYRRQELFF

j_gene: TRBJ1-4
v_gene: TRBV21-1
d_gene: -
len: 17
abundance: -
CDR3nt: TGTGCCAGCAGCCTAGTAGGTCAGGGCGAGATTAATGAAAAACTGTTTTTT
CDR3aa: CASSLVGQGEINEKLFF

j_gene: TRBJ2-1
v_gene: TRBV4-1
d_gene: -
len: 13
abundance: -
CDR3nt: TGCGCCAGCAGCCAAGTGGCGGGGAATGAGCAGTTCTTC
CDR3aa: CASSQVAGNEQFF

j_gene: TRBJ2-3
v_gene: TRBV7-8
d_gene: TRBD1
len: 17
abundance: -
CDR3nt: TGTGCCAGCAGCCACCATTTCGGGACAGGGCTCACAGATACGCAGTATTTT
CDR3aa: CASSHHFGTGLTDTQYF

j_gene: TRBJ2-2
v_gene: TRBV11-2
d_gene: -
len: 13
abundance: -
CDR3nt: TGTGCCAGCAGCTTAGGAGGGTCGGGGGAGCTGTTTTTT
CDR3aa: CASSLGGSGELFF

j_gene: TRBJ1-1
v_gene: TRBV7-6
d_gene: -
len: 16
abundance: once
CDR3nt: TGTGCCAGCAGCTTAGCCGGCGCAGGGCGGAACACTGAAGCTTTCTTT
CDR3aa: CASSLAGAGRNTEAFF

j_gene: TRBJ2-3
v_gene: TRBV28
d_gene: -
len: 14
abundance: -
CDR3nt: TGTGCCAGCAGTTTAAGCTTGAGCACAGATACGCAGTATTTT
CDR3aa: CASSLSLSTDTQYF

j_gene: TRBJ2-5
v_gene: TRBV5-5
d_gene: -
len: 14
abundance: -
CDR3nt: TGTGCCAGCAGCTTGGGAGAAAACCAAGAGACCCAGTACTTC
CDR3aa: CASSLGENQETQYF

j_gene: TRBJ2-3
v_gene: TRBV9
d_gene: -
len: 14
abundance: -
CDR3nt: TGTGCCAGCAGCGTCGCCGCGGCACCAGATACGCAGTATTTT
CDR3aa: CASSVAAAPDTQYF

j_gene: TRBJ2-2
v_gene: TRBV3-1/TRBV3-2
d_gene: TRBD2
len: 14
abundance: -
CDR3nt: TGTGCCAGCAGTACGACTAGCGGGGCCGGGGAGCTGTTTTTT
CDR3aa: CASSTTSGAGELFF

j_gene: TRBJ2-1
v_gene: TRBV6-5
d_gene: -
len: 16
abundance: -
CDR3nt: TGTGCCAGCAGTTACTCCGGTCGGGGTAGTGGGAATGAGCAGTTCTTC
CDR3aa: CASSYSGRGSGNEQFF

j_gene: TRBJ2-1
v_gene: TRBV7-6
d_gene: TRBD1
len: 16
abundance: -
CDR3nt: TGTGCCAGCAGCTTAGTAGGGGGCCCTGTGAGCAATGAGCAGTTCTTC
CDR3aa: CASSLVGGPVSNEQFF

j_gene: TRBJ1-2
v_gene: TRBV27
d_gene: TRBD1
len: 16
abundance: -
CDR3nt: TGTGCCAGCAGTGCCCGGGACAGGGGTTCGAACTATGGCTACACCTTC
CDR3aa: CASSARDRGSNYGYTF

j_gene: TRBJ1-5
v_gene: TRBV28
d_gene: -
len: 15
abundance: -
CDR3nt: TGTGCCAGCAGTGAAACAGTGTATAGCAATCAGCCCCAGCATTTT
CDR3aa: CASSETVYSNQPQHF

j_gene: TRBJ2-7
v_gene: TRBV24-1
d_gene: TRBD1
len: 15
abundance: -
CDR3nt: TGTGCCACCAGTGGTTCTGGGACAGGGTCCTACGAGCAGTACTTC
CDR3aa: CATSGSGTGSYEQYF

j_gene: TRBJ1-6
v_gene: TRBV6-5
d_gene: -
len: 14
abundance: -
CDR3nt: TGTGCCAGCAGTCGAGAGGACTATAATTCACCCCTCCACTTT
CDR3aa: CASSREDYNSPLHF

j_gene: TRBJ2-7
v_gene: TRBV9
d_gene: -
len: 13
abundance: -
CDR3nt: TGTGCCAGCAGCGTAAGCGGTTCCTACGAGCAGTACTTC
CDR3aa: CASSVSGSYEQYF

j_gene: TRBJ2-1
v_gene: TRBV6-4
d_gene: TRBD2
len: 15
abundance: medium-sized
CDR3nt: TGTGCCAGCAGTGACTCGCGGGGGGGCTACAATGAGCAGTTCTTC
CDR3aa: CASSDSRGGYNEQFF

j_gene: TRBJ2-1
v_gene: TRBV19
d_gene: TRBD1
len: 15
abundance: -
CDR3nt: TGTGCCAGTAGTCCATCAGGGGGCTCCTACAATGAGCAGTTCTTC
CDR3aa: CASSPSGGSYNEQFF

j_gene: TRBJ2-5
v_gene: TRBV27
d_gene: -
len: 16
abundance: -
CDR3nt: TGTGCCAGCAGTTTTTCGGCTAGCGCTTTTAAAGAGACCCAGTACTTC
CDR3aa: CASSFSASAFKETQYF

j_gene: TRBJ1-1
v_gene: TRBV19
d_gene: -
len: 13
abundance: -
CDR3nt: TGTGCCACCAACGGGGGGAAGAGCACTGAAGCTTTCTTT
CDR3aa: CATNGGKSTEAFF

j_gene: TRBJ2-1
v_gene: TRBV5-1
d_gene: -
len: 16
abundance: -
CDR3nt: TGCGCCAGCAGCCACTCCCGCGGCCTTTCCTACAATGAGCAGTTCTTC
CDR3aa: CASSHSRGLSYNEQFF

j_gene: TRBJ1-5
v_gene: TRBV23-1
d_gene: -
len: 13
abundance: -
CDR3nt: TGCGCCAGCACCCGGACACGCAATCAGCCCCAGCATTTT
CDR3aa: CASTRTRNQPQHF

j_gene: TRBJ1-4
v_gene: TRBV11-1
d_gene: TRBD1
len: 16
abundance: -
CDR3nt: TGTGCCAGCAGCTCCGGGACAGCATCTACTAATGAAAAACTGTTTTTT
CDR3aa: CASSSGTASTNEKLFF

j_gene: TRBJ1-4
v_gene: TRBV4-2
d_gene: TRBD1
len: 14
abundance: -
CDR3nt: TGTGCCAGCAGCCAAAGAGGGACAGGGGAAAAACTGTTTTTT
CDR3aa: CASSQRGTGEKLFF

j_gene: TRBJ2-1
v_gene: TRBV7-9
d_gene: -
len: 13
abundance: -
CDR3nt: TGTGCCAGCAGCCATAATAACAGGAATGAGCAGTTCTTC
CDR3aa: CASSHNNRNEQFF